The 29 T cell receptor beta chains listed next were all sequenced from one sample in a study of Graves' ophthalmopathy and Graves' hyperthyroidism (dated by TCRdb to the late 2010s). The data were produced on an Illumina HiSeq 2000. For repertoire sequencing, the TCR beta CDR3 regions were amplified from RNA transcripts. The first round was an RT-PCR using HTBI primers with the Qiagen OneStep RT-PCR kit, and this first round was followed by a second-round multiplex PCR, then size selection and purification. The public reads were reprocessed in TCRdb via fastp at Q25 and MiXCR, keeping in-frame beta chains. For every CDR3 protein sequence, its rows merge into one entry that carries the most common genes and DNA. Here the sample has 300,000 to 400,000 distinct CDR3 sequences; 15% to 20% occur a single time. Together, the top ten hold roughly 12% of the sample. The source material was peripheral blood. Every receptor here comes from an adult man with Graves' ophthalmopathy.

This chain links TRBV6-1 with TRBJ2-6, with D hard to call. This CDR3 spans 16 amino acids. Trimming shortened V by 8 bases and J by 2 bases, and 16 bases separated the two germline ends. Germline V gives CDR1 MNHNS, CDR2 SASEGT. CDR3 coding DNA: TGTGCCAGCGCCCCCCTTTTGGGTACTGGGGCCAACGTCCTGACTTTC. Translated, it gives CASAPLLGTGANVLTF.

This clonotype was picked up many times. Here the CDR3 DNA reads TGTGCCAGCTCAACCGAATCGAACACTGAAGCTTTCTTT. Protein product: CASSTESNTEAFF. V usage is TRBV18 and J usage is TRBJ1-1; D is undetermined. Trimming shortened V by 5 bases and J by 1 base, and 8 bases separated the two germline ends. The CDR3 extends over 13 amino acids. CDR1 KGHSH and CDR2 LQKENI come from the germline V gene.

This clonotype has at least ten counts. The chain has TRBV6-2 or TRBV6-3 and TRBJ2-7; TRBD2 agrees at 9 bases. This CDR3 comprises 14 residues. J gave up 8 bases and V 5 bases, and 10 bases lay outside the gene matches. Germline CDR1 MNHEY, CDR2 SVGEGT. Written as DNA, the CDR3 is TGTGCCAGCAGTCCGGGGACTAGCCTGGGAAAGCAGTACTTC. It yields the protein CASSPGTSLGKQYF.

This clonotype was observed at least ten times. J is TRBJ2-2 and V is TRBV10-3; D is perhaps TRBD1 (5 bases). This CDR3 has 15 amino acids. Germline CDR1 reads ENHRY; CDR2 reads SYGVKD. Trimming removed 3 bases at V and 3 bases at J, with 11 bases between. CDR3 in amino acids: CAISDKGFDTGELFF. CDR3 nucleotide sequence: TGTGCCATCAGTGACAAGGGGTTCGACACCGGGGAGCTGTTTTTT.

This clonotype has a count of ten or more. The chain is built from TRBV5-1 and TRBJ2-6, with TRBD1 matching 7 bases. With V trimmed by 0 bases and J by 0 bases, 3 bases remained unmatched. The length of the CDR3 is 17 residues. The germline V gene encodes CDR1 SGHRS and CDR2 YFSETQ. CDR3 region: CASSLGQGYSGANVLTF. For the CDR3, the DNA is TGCGCCAGCAGCTTGGGACAGGGTTACTCTGGGGCCAACGTCCTGACTTTC.

This clonotype was seen ten or more times. The V gene is TRBV7-3, the J gene TRBJ1-2, with 7 bases aligning to TRBD1. Germline trimming cut 1 base from V and 1 base from J; bases unmatched to any gene: 18. This CDR3 spans 20 amino acids. The V gene's germline CDR1 is SGHTA and CDR2 FQGTGA. Here the CDR3 DNA reads TGTGCCAGCAGCTTAAGGCTAAGTCAGAAGGGGACAGAAAATAACTATGGCTACACCTTC. Amino acids: CASSLRLSQKGTENNYGYTF.

V usage is TRBV4-2 and J usage is TRBJ2-7; perhaps TRBD1 as D (6 bases). This CDR3 region has 14 residues. Germline V gene sequence: CDR1 LGHNA, CDR2 YNFKEQ. V lost 3 bases and J 3 bases, leaving 12 bases between the germline ends. The CDR3 DNA reads TGTGCCAGCAGCCATGGCCGGGACAACTACGAGCAGTACTTC. Amino acids: CASSHGRDNYEQYF.

This clonotype occurred many times. This CDR3 reads CASSQDLRRGASTDTQYF. The CDR3 DNA sequence: TGTGCCAGCAGCCAAGATCTTAGGCGGGGGGCGAGCACAGATACGCAGTATTTT. The V call is TRBV4-2, the J call TRBJ2-3; 8 bases agree with TRBD2. The CDR3 is 18 residues long. Per the germline V gene, CDR1 is LGHNA and CDR2 is YNFKEQ. Trimming cost V 0 bases and J 0 bases; bases outside gene matches: 8.

This clonotype was observed many times. This chain uses TRBV7-8 with TRBJ2-5; D possibly matches TRBD1 or TRBD2 (5 bases each). V shed 4 bases and J shed 2 bases, with 14 bases lying between them. This CDR3 has 15 residues. Looked up from germline, CDR1 is SGHVS and CDR2 is FQNEAQ. CDR3 in amino acids: CASSSRDLRQETQYF. The CDR3 nucleotides are TGTGCCAGCAGCTCCCGGGACCTTCGGCAAGAGACCCAGTACTTC.

This clonotype was found many times. The chain uses TRBV28 and TRBJ1-2, with TRBD1 identical over 8 bases. The CDR3 loop spans 15 amino acids. V lost 6 bases to trimming and J lost 1 base; unmatched junction nucleotides: 7. Germline CDR1 reads MDHEN; CDR2 reads SYDVKM. This chain's CDR3 is CASSRDRGHNYGYTF. The CDR3 DNA is TGTGCCAGCAGCCGAGACAGGGGACATAACTATGGCTACACCTTC.

As concerns this clonotype: Mismatch with germline at one junction end may stem from a read error. This rearrangement joins TRBV7-2 to TRBJ1-1; no firm D call. This CDR3 has 15 residues. CDR1 is SGHTA and CDR2 is FQGNSA in the germline V gene. The CDR3 sequence: CASSLFVGSNTEACF. CDR3 nucleotides: TGTGCCAGCAGCTTGTTCGTAGGGTCCAACACTGAAGCTTGCTTT. The whole variable domain, remainder taken from reference TRBV7-2 and TRBJ1-1, is GAGVSQSPSNKVTEKGKDVELRCDPISGHTALYWYRQSLGQGLEFLIYFQGNSAPDKSGLPSDRFSAERTGGSVSTLTIQRTQQEDSAVYLCASSLFVGSNTEACFGQGTRLTVV.

About this clonotype: This may stem from a read error, because a much larger clone lies one nucleotide away. The gene calls are TRBV30 and TRBJ1-1; D is perhaps TRBD1 (5 bases). V lost 8 bases, J lost 0 bases, and 22 bases lay in between. This CDR3 contains 16 residues. From germline, CDR1 is GTSNPN and CDR2 SVGIG (reference sequence). In nucleotides, the CDR3 is TGTGCCCTACACAGGACCCGGGGGACTCTGAACACTGAAGCTTTCTTT. Translated: CALHRTRGTLNTEAFF.

This clonotype was picked up many times. Sequence at one end of the junction differs from germline and may be a read error. V usage is TRBV6-2 or TRBV6-3 and J usage is TRBJ1-5; no firm D call. The CDR3 has 13 residues. The germline V gene has CDR1 MNHEY and CDR2 SVGEGT. The chain's CDR3 is CASSRETVQPQQF. CDR3 bases: TGTGCCAGCAGCCGTGAAACGGTTCAGCCCCAGCAGTTT.

The V gene is TRBV12-3 or TRBV12-4, the J gene TRBJ2-5; D remains ambiguous. The V end lost 3 bases, the J end lost 1 base, and 9 bases lay between the germline ends. The CDR3 is made up of 14 amino acids. The CDR3 is CASSFIRSQETQYF. In DNA, the CDR3 is TGTGCCAGCAGTTTTATTAGATCCCAAGAGACCCAGTACTTC.

The table lists this clonotype with many counts. One junction end does not reproduce the germline sequence, and a read error may be involved. The V gene is TRBV19, the J gene TRBJ1-1; D is perhaps TRBD1 (6 bases). The germline V gene encodes CDR1 LNHDA and CDR2 SQIVND (reference sequence). The length of the CDR3 is 13 residues. The CDR3 DNA follows: TGTGCCAGTAGAATAGGGGGGAAGACTGAAGCTTTCTTT. This gives the protein CASRIGGKTEAFF. The entire variable domain, with the rest obtained from reference TRBV19 and TRBJ1-1, is as follows: DGGITQSPKYLFRKEGQNVTLSCEQNLNHDAMYWYRQDPGQGLRLIYYSQIVNDFQKGDIAEGYSVSREKKESFPLTVTSAQKNPTAFYLCASRIGGKTEAFFGQGTRLTVV.

This clonotype has a handful of counts. CDR3 coding DNA: TGTGCCAGCAGGCAAAAAGGGACCCAGTACTTC. Amino acid sequence: CASRQKGTQYF. J is TRBJ2-5 and V is TRBV11-2; D uncertain. The germline gives CDR1 SGHAT, CDR2 FQNNGV. The CDR3 has 11 amino acids. V lost 6 bases and J 7 bases, leaving 9 bases between the germline ends.

The rearrangement joins TRBV12-5 to TRBJ2-7; D could derive from TRBD1 or TRBD2 (5 bases each). Germline CDR1 reads LGHNT; CDR2 reads FRNRAP. V was cut by 3 bases and J by 2 bases, with 11 bases left in between. There are 14 residues in the CDR3. For the CDR3, the DNA is TGTGCTAGTGGTTTACGGGACGGTACCTACGAGCAGTACTTC. Residues: CASGLRDGTYEQYF.

In this sample, this clonotype turned up a few times. The V gene is TRBV6-1, the J gene TRBJ2-7, with 8 bases identical to TRBD2. This CDR3 spans 14 amino acids. Per the germline V gene, CDR1 is MNHNS and CDR2 is SASEGT. Trimming cost V 7 bases and J 1 base; bases outside gene matches: 6. The CDR3 bases are TGTGCCAGCAACGAGCGGGAGTCATCCTACGAGCAGTACTTC. Protein: CASNERESSYEQYF.

This clonotype was counted at least ten times. The chain has TRBV25-1 and TRBJ1-1; tentative D call: TRBD1 (6 bases). The CDR3 is made up of 13 amino acids. Trimming removed 10 bases at V and 1 base at J, with 13 bases between. Germline lookup yields CDR1 MGHDK and CDR2 SYGVNS. CDR3 loop: CATRTARNTEAFF. CDR3 nucleotides: TGTGCCACCAGGACAGCGCGGAACACTGAAGCTTTCTTT.

This clonotype has a count of ten or more. The rearrangement links TRBV12-3 or TRBV12-4 to TRBJ1-5, with TRBD1 matching over 8 bases. J was trimmed by 5 bases and V by 6 bases; bases with no gene match: 12. The CDR3 loop spans 16 amino acids. The CDR3 reads CASSLSGTGSDQPQHF. CDR3 nucleotide sequence: TGTGCCAGCAGCCTCAGTGGGACAGGCTCCGATCAGCCCCAGCATTTT.

This clonotype was detected ten times or more. The J gene is TRBJ1-1, the V gene TRBV9, with a possible D match to TRBD1 (5 bases). V lost 4 bases and J lost 1, with 17 bases in between. Germline loops: CDR1 SGDLS, CDR2 YYNGEE. This CDR3 spans 16 amino acids. The CDR3 DNA is TGTGCCAGCAGCCCTCGGGTCGGGGGACCGAACACTGAAGCTTTCTTT. Its protein product is CASSPRVGGPNTEAFF. Full variable domain (remainder filled in from reference TRBV9 and TRBJ1-1): DSGVTQTPKHLITATGQRVTLRCSPRSGDLSVYWYQQSLDQGLQFLIQYYNGEERAKGNILERFSAQQFPDLHSELNLSSLELGDSALYFCASSPRVGGPNTEAFFGQGTRLTVV.

This clonotype has at least ten counts. The CDR3 spells CASSYSGVWSYEQYF. CDR3 DNA: TGTGCCAGCAGTTACTCGGGGGTATGGTCCTACGAGCAGTACTTC. The genes are TRBV6-5 and TRBJ2-7; D assignment may be TRBD1 or TRBD2 (5 bases each). CDR3 size: 15 residues. Trimming removed 0 bases at V and 1 base at J, with 10 bases between. Germline V lookup: CDR1 MNHEY, CDR2 SVGAGI.

The sample holds many counts of this clonotype. The chain recombines TRBV6-1 with TRBJ1-2; D not resolved. The V gene lost 5 bases and the J gene lost 0 bases, with 16 bases spanning the gap. In germline, CDR1 is MNHNS, CDR2 SASEGT. The CDR3 runs 16 residues. This chain's CDR3 is CASSRARGQANYGYTF. The CDR3 DNA reads TGTGCCAGCAGTCGTGCTCGTGGGCAAGCTAACTATGGCTACACCTTC.

This clonotype was observed at least ten times. The chain carries TRBV10-3 and TRBJ1-3; D ambiguous. The V end lost 6 bases, the J end lost 3 bases, and 15 bases lay between the germline ends. CDR3 length: 15 residues. From germline, CDR1 is ENHRY and CDR2 SYGVKD. DNA of the CDR3: TGTGCCATCAGCCCCGTGGGAAGCATTGGAAACACCATATATTTT. Translated: CAISPVGSIGNTIYF.

This clonotype was detected a few times. This chain uses TRBV10-3 with TRBJ2-2; possible D gene TRBD1, 6 bases. Trimming stripped 4 bases from V and 2 bases from J, with 11 bases between. This CDR3 region has 15 residues. Germline CDR1 and CDR2: ENHRY and SYGVKD. CDR3 bases: TGTGCCATCAGTGCCGTGGGACAAAACACCGGGGAGCTGTTTTTT. Protein sequence: CAISAVGQNTGELFF.

V is TRBV2 and J is TRBJ1-5; possible D gene TRBD1, 5 bases. V gave up 6 bases and J gave up 4 bases, with 13 bases separating them. Looked up from germline, CDR1 is SNHLY and CDR2 is FYNNEI. The CDR3 is made up of 14 amino acids. The CDR3, as DNA: TGTGCCAGCAGGAGAGACAACAGGAATCAGCCCCAGCATTTT. This sequence encodes CASRRDNRNQPQHF.

This clonotype was recorded at least ten times. The J gene is TRBJ2-7, the V gene TRBV15; 8 bases are a match to TRBD2. The CDR3 spans 15 residues. CDR1 is LNHNV and CDR2 is YYDKDF in the germline V gene (reference sequence). V lost 4 bases and J lost 6; bases outside the gene matches: 11. The CDR3 sequence is CATSTGGLREGEQYF. The CDR3 DNA follows: TGTGCCACCAGCACCGGGGGGCTCCGGGAGGGCGAGCAGTACTTC.

The sample holds many counts of this clonotype. V usage is TRBV24-1 and J usage is TRBJ2-5, with 9 bases fitting TRBD2. Germline trimming cut 5 bases from V and 4 bases from J; bases unmatched to any gene: 13. The V gene's germline CDR1 is KGHDR and CDR2 SFDVKD. CDR3 length: 17 amino acids. The CDR3 spells CATSGGRIAGAPETQYF. CDR3 bases: TGTGCCACCAGTGGGGGTCGGATAGCGGGGGCCCCAGAGACCCAGTACTTC.

This rearrangement joins TRBV6-1 to TRBJ1-2; D not certain. Germline V gene lookup returns CDR1 MNHNS and CDR2 SASEGT. V was trimmed by 1 base and J by 3 bases, leaving 12 bases between them. The CDR3 has 15 amino acids. The CDR3 spells CASSEGTDTYYGYTF. The CDR3 nucleotides read TGTGCCAGCAGTGAAGGGACCGACACTTACTATGGCTACACCTTC.